This passage covers 3 T cell receptor beta chains from one sample sequenced in a study of Graves' ophthalmopathy and Graves' hyperthyroidism. As the template, RNA transcripts were used to amplify TCR beta CDR3 regions. The library came from an HTBI-primed first-round RT-PCR and a second-round multiplex PCR. One entry per CDR3 protein, called by TCRdb with MiXCR from the multiplex PCR reads. The table shows approximately 700,000 distinct CDR3 sequences, with 35% to 45% occurring only once. The source material was peripheral blood. The receptors stem from an adult man with Graves' ophthalmopathy.

Many counts were recorded for this clonotype. The chain links TRBV2 to TRBJ1-4, with D possibly being TRBD1 (5 bases). V was trimmed by 5 bases and J by 1 base, leaving 14 bases between them. Germline CDR1 reads SNHLY; CDR2 reads FYNNEI. The CDR3 extends over 16 amino acids. The CDR3 protein is CASSNQGYGTNEKLFF. CDR3 in DNA: TGTGCCAGCAGTAATCAGGGTTATGGAACTAATGAAAAACTGTTTTTT.

About this clonotype itself: A single base separates this from a much larger clone, so it may be a read error. The conserved phenylalanine or tryptophan normally closing the CDR3 is absent here, so this likely arose from a read error. The gene calls are TRBV19 and TRBJ1-1, with a possible D match to TRBD1 (6 bases). Trimming left V 4 bases short and J 5 bases short, with 17 bases between. This CDR3 region has 15 residues. Germline V lookup: CDR1 LNHDA, CDR2 SQIVND (reference sequence). CDR3 in DNA: TGTGCCAGTAGTAGCTACAGGGCCTCGGGGACTGAAGCTTTCCTT. Translation: CASSSYRASGTEAFL.

This clonotype was observed many times. The chain combines TRBV4-1 with TRBJ1-5, with 7 bases identical to TRBD1. The V segment lost 1 base and the J segment 7 bases; nucleotides outside the gene matches: 7. Looked up from germline, CDR1 is MGHRA and CDR2 is YSYEKL. The CDR3 loop spans 15 amino acids. Written as DNA, the CDR3 is TGCGCCAGCAGCCAAGTGGGAGGGGGCGGGCAGCCCCAGCATTTT. Its translation is CASSQVGGGGQPQHF.